This TCR beta chain was obtained from a study of cytomegalovirus exposure and HLA in healthy donors (dated by TCRdb to between 2016 and 2019). Study-wide context: In an earlier analysis of 587 of the donors, 250 to 350 Gb of sequence data and 90 million to 120 million unique TCR beta sequences from 180 million or so T cells were reported. An early release covering roughly 640 HLA-typed donors comprised roughly 300 gigabases of sequencing data and around 80 million unique TCR sequences. Of the 350 to 450 genotyped donors, approximately 81% were placed in the genetic ancestry cluster associated with self-reported Caucasian donors. The study aimed to test whether signatures of past pathogen exposure could be identified by cataloging public T cell receptors. The T cell repertoires of several hundred subjects were profiled by immunosequencing and related to cytomegalovirus serostatus. A separate validation cohort of about 110 different subjects was used in addition to the approximately 700-subject first cohort. The study combined high-throughput TCR immunosequencing, statistical association of individual TCRs with disease status, and machine learning to predict cytomegalovirus infection status. A later analysis re-examined previously published TCR beta repertoires from about 670 donors and added high-resolution HLA genotyping to investigate patterns of TCR occurrence. The later analysis used no new phenotypic data to find candidate immune exposures, relying instead on TCR beta sequences and their occurrence across donors. To decide whether each TCR beta V gene segment behaved as functional or pseudogenic, an earlier analysis of some 540 of the donors relied on high-throughput TCR beta sequencing. Donor age, sex, ethnicity and CMV serostatus were collected together with the repertoire data. A later genetic analysis used genome-wide SNP genotypes for about 60% of the roughly 700 donors, treating that subset as a discovery cohort. All discovery cohort repertoires had been generated using a single sequencing platform. Class I and class II HLA loci were covered by the typing at four-digit resolution. The number of typed donors differed by locus: about 620-630 for A, B, C, DRB1 and DQB1; 522 for DQA1; approximately 600 for DPA1; and some 470 for DPB1. Four to six DR-DQ haplotypes were handled as single units for association and clustering, since linkage in the cohort was strong. Among about 400 genotyped donors of the cohort, an average of around 250,000 unique TCR beta nucleotide sequences was sequenced per donor, of which about 18% were non-productive.

In total, over 600 healthy bone marrow donors made up the cohort. Cohort members were all nominally healthy when sampled, although unrecorded immune exposures were likely present. The donor tested CMV seropositive and was one of the 289 seropositive cohort members. A peripheral blood sample was collected from each donor, and TCR beta sequencing was performed on peripheral blood mononuclear cells. Genomic DNA was extracted from the blood cell samples with the Qiagen DNeasy Blood Extraction Kit. At the junction V is shortened by 0 bases and J by 3 bases, with 9 bases in between. The CDR3 covers 14 residues, taking in both the cysteine and the valine. Solely the CDR3 DNA is kept, with 42 bases framed from the first base. Via the germline V gene (reference sequence), CDR1 is LNHNV and CDR2 YYDKDF. Findings and caveats that apply to the study as a whole: Some IMGT-functional V segments, including TRBV6-2 and TRBV6-3, could not be distinguished by the 87-base-pair reads and were therefore excluded. Only TCR beta chains were sequenced in this cohort, and the absence of alpha or paired-chain data limited detectable features. In both the original and validation cohorts, the classifier was reported to diagnose cytomegalovirus status with high specificity and sensitivity. Immune exposure information for the cohort was limited to CMV serostatus. In vitro tests confirmed that a few of the cytomegalovirus-associated TCR beta chains recognize cytomegalovirus antigens. Because counts were too low, roughly 18 rarely observed V segments, including chromosome 9 orphons, were left out of the earlier analysis of approximately 500 of the donors. In a later genetic analysis, fewer N-insertions in productive TCRs were reported among donors in an Asian-associated ancestry cluster than the roughly 670-donor mean. The authors suggested that the approach could potentially be generalized to other disease states and immunological phenotypes. Several of the top co-occurrence clusters appeared to be linked to parvovirus B19, influenza, CMV and Epstein-Barr virus, according to a later analysis. In a later genetic analysis, a missense DCLRE1C variant was associated with V-gene and J-gene trimming of TCR beta chains, and the association was replicated in an independent cohort. In a later analysis, HLA-associated TCR beta chains were found to be more clonally expanded and to have lower generation probabilities than equally common non-associated chains. A cluster of highly shared sequence variants was judged likely to represent a technical artifact of the sequencing pipeline. In the study, approximately 160 TCR beta chains were listed as associated with cytomegalovirus. The presence/absence analyses assumed that sequencing depth was roughly uniform across donors, and that assumption may not be true. When HLA alleles, especially DR and DQ, strongly co-occurred, TCR associations were difficult to assign to individual alleles. In a later analysis, 16,951 TCR beta sequences were associated with specific HLA alleles at a false discovery rate of 0.05. Correlated functional status among segregating V segments might reflect linkage disequilibrium, but an unknown experimental factor could not be ruled out. Because HLA typing was unavailable for some donors at each locus, only the typed subset was used in association tests. A later analysis found that TCR association rates varied across HLA loci, with DRB1 alleles showing the most associated TCRs and HLA-C alleles the fewest. A further reported finding was that TCR beta sequences accurately predicted the HLA-A and HLA-B alleles for most subjects in the first cohort. Broadly in line with IMGT annotations, most TCR beta V segments showed up in productive rearrangements about 87% or about 30% of the time in an earlier analysis of several hundred of the donors. In a later analysis, most CMV-associated TCR beta chains were found to appear HLA-restricted, with HLA associations seemingly driven largely by CMV exposure. Most TCR sequences were observed very rarely across donors, whereas some public TCRs were present in many individuals.

Library preparation used the immunoSEQ multiplex PCR assay. A mixture of 60 forward primers for TCR Vbeta segments and 13 reverse primers for TCR Jbeta segments was used in the multiplex PCR. The CDR3 region of rearranged TCR beta genes was amplified from genomic DNA by a multiplex PCR assay. Amplified TCR beta libraries were sequenced as 87-base-pair reads on the Illumina HiSeq System. From the authors' description of their analysis: In a later analysis, tens of millions of unique TCR beta chains were counted across the approximately 640 repertoires, and approximately 9.9 million of these chains were shared by at least two donors. Raw reads were error-corrected and collapsed into unique sequences with a nearest-neighbor algorithm that merged closely related sequences to remove PCR and sequencing errors. CDR3 sequences were aligned to IMGT reference sequences to assign V, D and J gene segments. Each retained sequence needed at least a six-nucleotide match to both a V gene segment and a J gene segment. Rearrangements were classified as productive when the CDR3 lacked stop codons and remained in frame with V and J, and all other rearrangements were classified as non-productive. Following IMGT convention, CDR3 was defined as the stretch from the second conserved V-encoded cysteine to the conserved J-encoded phenylalanine. The earlier analysis of 500 to 650 of the donors excluded any sequence lacking an unambiguous match to a single V gene segment. An earlier analysis of a few hundred of the donors called V segments functional above 56.7% productive rearrangements and segregating when the between-donor standard deviation exceeded 5%. A statistical classification framework was built for diagnosing cytomegalovirus status from the catalog of TCR beta chain sequences. In a later analysis, TCR nucleotide sequences were compared against IMGT/GENE-DB human TR gene sequences so that V and J genes could be assigned. The TCRdist pipeline was used in a later analysis to assign CDR3 sequences and most-parsimonious VDJ recombination scenarios. In a later analysis, each TCR beta chain was defined by its CDR3 amino acid sequence together with its V-gene family, and reads lacking a unique V-gene family were excluded. As a way to deal with suspected cross-contamination and a sequencing artifact, a later analysis dropped more than 500 nucleotide sequences that were highly shared and had low generation probability. In a later analysis, a clonal expansion index was calculated for each public chain from normalized within-repertoire ranks of inferred template counts. In a later analysis, generation probabilities were computed with a VDJ recombination model fitted to out-of-frame rearrangements, and the resulting probabilities were checked against IGoR. Hypergeometric tests were used in a later analysis to score TCR-TCR, TCR-HLA and TCR-CMV co-occurrence, with a repertoire-size bias correction applied to the TCR pairs. False discovery rates were estimated in a later analysis by permuting HLA or CMV assignments 20 times. In a later analysis, co-occurring TCRs were grouped with DBSCAN, and TCRdist sequence similarity was added when clustering was performed within HLA-allele-positive subsets. Repertoires with fewer than 30,000 or more than 120,000 public chains were left out of co-occurrence clustering, as were about 5 repertoires with anomalous nucleotide sharing. TCRdb provides this immuneACCESS table in a form limited to in-frame rearrangements. Some clones are lacking; in checked studies, under half of them reflect an unresolved V gene, and why the rest are absent is not known. V and J calls and clone size are as listed in that table; D and trimming were resolved from the DNA. Across this sample there are 180,000 or so clones, with 75% to 80% seen only once. The ten largest clones add up to about an eighth of the sample.

On this clone: The target of this receptor is not known. No per-base quality is available; no much larger clone lies one base away.

The V gene is TRBV15 and the J gene is TRBJ2-7, with a weak D call of TRBD1 (6 bases match). Sequences were obtained from PBMCs. The TCR originated in a man aged 50-59 years in good health and CMV-seropositive. For the CDR3, the sequence is CATSRDRTDYEQYV. Here is the DNA: TGTGCCACCAGCAGAGATCGGACAGACTACGAGCAGTACGTC.